The 9 T cell receptor beta chains listed next were all sequenced from one sample in a study of cytomegalovirus exposure and HLA in healthy donors. PCR employed 60 Vbeta and 13 Jbeta primers. Generated by immunoSEQ multiplex PCR, the TCRdb table keeps only in-frame clones and is missing some. The data hold about 160,000 clones, with over 60% observed a single time. Sequenced input: PBMCs. The receptor source for this set is a woman aged 30 to 39 in good health and CMV-seronegative.

The rearrangement uses TRBV7-8 and TRBJ2-3; a possible D gene is TRBD1 (6 bases). Trimming left V 1 base short and J 4 bases short, with 9 bases between. The germline CDR1 and CDR2 sequences are SGHVS and FQNEAQ. The CDR3 is made up of 14 amino acids. The CDR3 DNA reads TGTGCCAGCAGCTTAGGAGGGGGTTCAGATACGCAGTATTTT. Its protein is CASSLGGGSDTQYF.

The chain employs TRBV6-4 and TRBJ2-1; 9 positions agree with TRBD2. The junction had 5 bases not matched to a gene; V was cut back by 5 bases and J by 3 bases. CDR1 is MRHNA and CDR2 is SNTAGT in the germline V gene. The CDR3 extends over 15 amino acids. The DNA for the CDR3 is TGTGCCAGCAGTCTTACTAGCGGGTTCTACAATGAGCAGTTCTTC. It translates to CASSLTSGFYNEQFF.

The rearrangement joins TRBV6-1 to TRBJ2-7, with 11 nucleotides matching TRBD2. After removal of 6 bases from V and 4 bases from J, the junction contained 5 bases not matched to a gene. Germline CDR1 reads MNHNS; CDR2 reads SASEGT. This CDR3 has 14 amino acids. In nucleotides, the CDR3 is TGTGCCAGCAGGGTTACTAGCGGGAGATACGAGCAGTACTTC. It translates to CASRVTSGRYEQYF.

The chain has TRBV2 and TRBJ2-1; 7 positions agree with TRBD2. Germline V lookup: CDR1 SNHLY, CDR2 FYNNEI. The J segment lost 9 bases and the V segment lost 10 bases, leaving 15 bases of the junction unmatched. CDR3 length: 14 amino acids. CDR3 sequence reads: CAISGTSRGGEQFF. CDR3 DNA: TGTGCCATTTCGGGCACTAGCCGCGGGGGTGAGCAGTTCTTC.

V is TRBV7-2 and J is TRBJ1-2; 7 bases match TRBD1. Germline values: CDR1 SGHTA, CDR2 FQGNSA. The CDR3 is made up of 13 amino acids. Unmatched junction bases numbered 2, after V lost 1 base and J lost 6 bases. The CDR3 region has the DNA TGTGCCAGCAGCTTAGACAGGGGAGATGGCTACACCTTC. This codes for CASSLDRGDGYTF.

The chain carries TRBV6-6 and TRBJ2-7, with D perhaps TRBD2 (5 bases). Looked up from germline, CDR1 is MNHNY and CDR2 is SVGAGI (reference sequence). Trimming cost V 8 bases and J 3 bases, with 11 bases left between them. The CDR3 is 12 residues long. The CDR3, as DNA: TGTGCCAGCGGAGGCTTCGACTACGAGCAGTACTTC. Translation: CASGGFDYEQYF.

This clone was seen once. J is TRBJ1-4 and V is TRBV7-6; D may be TRBD1 (6 bases). The germline CDR1 and CDR2 sequences are SGHVS and FNYEAQ. Trimming cost V 5 bases and J 3 bases, with 19 bases left between them. The CDR3 has 17 residues. The CDR3, as DNA: TGTGCCAGCAGCCAATCCATAGGGGGTCTACCTAATGAAAAACTGTTTTTT. This translates into CASSQSIGGLPNEKLFF. Full variable domain (outside the CDR3, taken from reference TRBV7-6 and TRBJ1-4): GAGVSQSPRYKVTKRGQDVALRCDPISGHVSLYWYRQALGQGPEFLTYFNYEAQQDKSGLPNDRFSAERPEGSISTLTIQRTEQRDSAMYRCASSQSIGGLPNEKLFFGSGTQLSVL.

The V and J genes are TRBV5-6 and TRBJ2-7; 8 bases line up with TRBD1. This CDR3 is built from 16 residues. The V and J ends lost 2 bases and 0 bases, in that order; junction bases with no gene match: 7. Germline CDR1 and CDR2: SGHDT and YYEEEE. The DNA of the CDR3 is TGTGCCAGCAGCTTACTGGACAGGGTGGACTCCTACGAGCAGTACTTC. Amino acid sequence: CASSLLDRVDSYEQYF.

The rearrangement joins TRBV27 to TRBJ2-1; possible D gene TRBD1, 5 bases. The CDR3 sequence is 14 residues long. Germline V gene sequence: CDR1 MNHEY, CDR2 SMNVEV (reference sequence). The germline V and J ends were trimmed by 3 bases and 5 bases, with 11 bases remaining between them. The CDR3 loop reads CASSFTQDNNEQFF. In DNA, the CDR3 is TGTGCCAGCAGTTTCACACAGGATAACAATGAGCAGTTCTTC.